A single count supports the clone carrying this T cell receptor beta chain. What it binds is unknown. The data stem from a study of T cells in Graves' hyperthyroidism and ophthalmopathy. Overall study results and limits: Onset of ophthalmopathy came a median approximately 6.5 months after the model predicted it. In simple terms, a model built on 13 V-J features told ophthalmopathy apart from stable hyperthyroidism.

Amplified regions were TCR beta CDR3 sequences from RNA transcripts. The primer set for the first-round RT-PCR of the TCR CDR3 was HTBI. TCRdb itself ran the multiplex PCR reads through MiXCR, one entry per CDR3 protein. The sample holds around 660,000 distinct CDR3 sequences, less than 45% seen once. The length of the CDR3 is 16 residues. Looked up from germline, CDR1 is SEHNR and CDR2 is FQNEAQ (reference sequence). Deletions cut 5 bases from V and 2 bases from J, with 16 bases between. The sequencing sample was made of peripheral blood or thyroid tissue (not recorded which). The TCR comes from an adult man with Graves' disease, either hyperthyroidism or ophthalmopathy (not recorded which). V gene TRBV7-9 combines with J gene TRBJ1-3; perhaps TRBD1 as D (5 bases). Written as DNA, the CDR3 is TGTGCCAGCAGCCCGGCCGGAGTGGGGGCTGGAAACACCATATATTTT. It specifies CASSPAGVGAGNTIYF.